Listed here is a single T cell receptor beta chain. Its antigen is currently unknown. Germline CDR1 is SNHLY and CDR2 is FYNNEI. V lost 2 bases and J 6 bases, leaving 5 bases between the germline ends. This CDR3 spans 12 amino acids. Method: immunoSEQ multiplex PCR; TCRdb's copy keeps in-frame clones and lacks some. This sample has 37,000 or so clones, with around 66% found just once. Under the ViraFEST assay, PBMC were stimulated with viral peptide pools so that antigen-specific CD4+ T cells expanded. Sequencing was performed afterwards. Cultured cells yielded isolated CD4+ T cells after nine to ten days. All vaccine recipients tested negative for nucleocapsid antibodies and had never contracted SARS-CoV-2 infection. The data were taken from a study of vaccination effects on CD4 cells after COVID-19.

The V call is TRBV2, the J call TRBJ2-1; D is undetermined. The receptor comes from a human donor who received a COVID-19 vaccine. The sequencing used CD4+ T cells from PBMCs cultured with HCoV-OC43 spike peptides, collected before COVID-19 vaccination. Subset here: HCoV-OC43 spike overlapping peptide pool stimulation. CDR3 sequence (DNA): TGTGCCAGCAGTGAACTGTTCAATGAGCAGTTCTTC. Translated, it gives CASSELFNEQFF.